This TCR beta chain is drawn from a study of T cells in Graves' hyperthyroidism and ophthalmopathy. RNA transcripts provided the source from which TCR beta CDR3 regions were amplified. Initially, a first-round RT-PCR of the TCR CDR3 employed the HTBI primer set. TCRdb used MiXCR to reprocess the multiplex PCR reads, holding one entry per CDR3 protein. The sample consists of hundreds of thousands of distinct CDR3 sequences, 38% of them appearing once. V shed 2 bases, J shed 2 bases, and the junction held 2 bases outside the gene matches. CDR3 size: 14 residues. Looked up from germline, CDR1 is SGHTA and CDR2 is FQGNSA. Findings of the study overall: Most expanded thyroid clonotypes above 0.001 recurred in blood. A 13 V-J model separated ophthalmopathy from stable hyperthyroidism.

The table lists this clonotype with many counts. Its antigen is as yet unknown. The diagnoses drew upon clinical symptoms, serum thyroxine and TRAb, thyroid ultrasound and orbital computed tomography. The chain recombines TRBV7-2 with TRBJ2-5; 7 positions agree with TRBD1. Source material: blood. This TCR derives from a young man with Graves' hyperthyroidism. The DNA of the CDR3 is TGTGCCAGCAGCTTACTGGACAGGCAAGAGACCCAGTACTTC. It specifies CASSLLDRQETQYF.